This is a list of T cell receptor beta chains from one sample in a study of OX40 agonist ivuxolimab in advanced cancers. Sequencing used immunoSEQ multiplex PCR; TCRdb keeps in-frame clones, though not all of them. The table lists some 27,000 clones, less than 95% of them singletons. Sample: CD4+ or CD8+ T cells sorted from blood, taken in a trial of the OX40 agonist ivuxolimab. All receptors come from an adult with an advanced solid tumor such as melanoma, head and neck, liver or kidney cancer. The CDR3 runs from the conserved cysteine through the conserved F or W. The order of the fields is CDR3 protein, CDR3 DNA, clone size, J gene, V gene, D gene. D genes are given only for firm matches. Clone size is stated in some rows and not others, as once, few, many or a class when expanded.

CASSSPGLNPGANVLTF TGTGCCAGCAGCTCACCGGGACTGAATCCTGGGGCCAACGTCCTGACTTTC NA TRBJ2-6 TRBV7-9 NA
CASRGRQETNQPQHF TGTGCCAGCAGAGGAAGACAGGAGACTAATCAGCCCCAGCATTTT NA TRBJ1-5 TRBV6-5 NA
CASSLGQSDYGYTF TGTGCCAGCAGCCTGGGACAGAGCGACTATGGCTACACCTTC NA TRBJ1-2 TRBV7-9 TRBD1
CASSATGADTQYF TGTGCCAGCAGCGCTACAGGGGCAGATACGCAGTATTTT NA TRBJ2-3 TRBV7-9 TRBD1
CAISDLNPGGRYTF TGTGCCATCAGTGACCTGAACCCGGGAGGGCGCTACACCTTC NA TRBJ1-2 TRBV10-3 NA
CASSRGQSGTYEQYF TGTGCCAGCAGCCGGGGACAGTCCGGGACCTACGAGCAGTACTTC NA TRBJ2-7 TRBV11-3 TRBD1
CASSPGQTYGYTF TGTGCCAGCAGCCCGGGACAGACTTATGGCTACACCTTC once TRBJ1-2 TRBV14 TRBD1
CASSFGGELFF TGTGCCAGCAGCTTCGGAGGGGAGCTGTTTTTT NA TRBJ2-2 TRBV5-6 NA
CASSYETVSYEQYF TGTGCCAGCTCATACGAGACAGTCTCCTACGAGCAGTACTTC NA TRBJ2-7 TRBV18 NA
CSVGGPTGSSYNEQFF TGCAGCGTTGGGGGGCCTACAGGGAGCTCCTACAATGAGCAGTTCTTC NA TRBJ2-1 TRBV29-1 NA
CSGQTPGGVRLETQYF TGCAGCGGTCAAACTCCAGGGGGCGTTAGGTTAGAGACCCAGTACTTC NA TRBJ2-5 TRBV29-1 TRBD1
CASTQSAPDTGELFF TGTGCCAGCACCCAGAGCGCTCCGGACACCGGGGAGCTGTTTTTT NA TRBJ2-2 TRBV7-9 NA
CASKEGQAYNEQFF TGTGCCAGCAAAGAGGGACAGGCTTACAATGAGCAGTTCTTC NA TRBJ2-1 TRBV6-5 TRBD1
CASSQESGTGSSYNSPLHF TGTGCCAGCAGCCAAGAATCCGGGACAGGGAGCTCCTATAATTCACCCCTCCACTTT NA TRBJ1-6 TRBV4-2 TRBD1
CASSYMRDGTGELFF TGTGCCAGCAGTTACATGAGGGATGGCACCGGGGAGCTGTTTTTT NA TRBJ2-2 TRBV6-5 NA
CASRGGQGNEQFF TGTGCCAGCAGGGGGGGACAGGGGAATGAGCAGTTCTTC NA TRBJ2-1 TRBV2 TRBD1
CASTSSHASSYNEQFF TGTGCCAGCACCTCCAGCCACGCCAGCTCCTACAATGAGCAGTTCTTC NA TRBJ2-1 TRBV28 NA
CASSLSPGTGENEQFF TGTGCCAGCAGCTTATCGCCCGGGACAGGGGAAAATGAGCAGTTCTTC NA TRBJ2-1 TRBV7-9 TRBD1
CASSQGGTRERNGQFF TGCGCCAGCAGCCAGGGTGGGACCCGAGAGAGGAATGGGCAGTTCTTC NA TRBJ2-1 TRBV4-1 NA
CASRAGTGYRNTIYF TGTGCCAGCAGGGCAGGGACAGGGTACCGAAACACCATATATTTT NA TRBJ1-3 TRBV6-5 TRBD1
CATSRGWAAANEKLFF TGTGCCACCAGCAGAGGGTGGGCTGCGGCTAATGAAAAACTGTTTTTT NA TRBJ1-4 TRBV15 NA
CASSVRDRGQPQHF TGTGCCAGCAGCGTTCGGGACAGGGGGCAGCCCCAGCATTTT once TRBJ1-5 TRBV21-1 NA
CASSPQGAALNYNEQFF TGTGCCAGCTCACCACAGGGGGCGGCCCTAAACTACAATGAGCAGTTCTTC NA TRBJ2-1 TRBV18 TRBD1
CASIPRAYQETQYF TGTGCCAGCATCCCAAGGGCCTACCAAGAGACCCAGTACTTC few TRBJ2-5 TRBV7-2 NA
CASSSINSGTIYEQYF TGTGCCAGCAGTTCAATCAATAGCGGGACTATCTACGAGCAGTACTTC NA TRBJ2-7 TRBV13 TRBD2
CASSLMNNEQFF TGTGCCAGCAGCTTAATGAACAATGAGCAGTTCTTC NA TRBJ2-1 TRBV11-2 NA
CASSGGGLAYEQYF TGTGCCAGCAGTGGGGGGGGACTAGCGTACGAGCAGTACTTC NA TRBJ2-7 TRBV6-6 TRBD2
CASSPGRGSSYNEQFF TGCGCCAGCAGCCCAGGCCGGGGGAGCTCCTACAATGAGCAGTTCTTC NA TRBJ2-1 TRBV4-1 NA
CASSQGRRNEKLFF TGTGCCAGCTCTCAGGGACGTAGGAATGAAAAACTGTTTTTT NA TRBJ1-4 TRBV6-5 NA
CASSQTSGSADTQYF TGTGCCAGCAGCCAAACTAGCGGGTCCGCAGATACGCAGTATTTT NA TRBJ2-3 TRBV14 TRBD2
CASSEESDNYEQYF TGTGCCAGCAGCGAGGAGTCCGATAACTACGAGCAGTACTTC NA TRBJ2-7 TRBV9 NA
CASSQDLGLADSYEQYF TGTGCCAGCAGCCAAGATCTAGGGCTAGCGGACTCCTACGAGCAGTACTTC NA TRBJ2-7 TRBV14 TRBD2